The rows below give T cell receptor beta chains drawn from one sample of a study of blood T cell repertoires in COVID-19. The data were produced by immunoSEQ multiplex PCR, yet TCRdb's version contains in-frame clones alone and is incomplete. This repertoire shows approximately 160,000 clones, about 83% found once; its top ten account for roughly 7.7%. The sample was peripheral blood. Receptors originate from a man aged 35 to 55 who had recovered from COVID-19. CDR3s include the opening cysteine and the closing phenylalanine or tryptophan. Each record gives: CDR3 DNA, CDR3 protein, J gene, D gene, V gene, clone size, CDR3 length. A D gene is named only where the DNA matches it firmly. Not all rows give a size; the values are once, few, many and, for expanded clones, a class.

DNA: TGTGCCAGCAGCTTAACTGTGGGGGGTAGCGAGCAGTACTTC
CDR3: CASSLTVGGSEQYF
J: TRBJ2-7
D: .
V: TRBV11-2
size: .
length: 14

DNA: TGTGCCAGTAGTATGGCTAGCCGGAATACGCAGTATTTT
CDR3: CASSMASRNTQYF
J: TRBJ2-3
D: .
V: TRBV19
size: .
length: 13

DNA: TGTGCCAGTAGTCTCACAGGGGCCACCGGGGAGCTGTTTTTT
CDR3: CASSLTGATGELFF
J: TRBJ2-2
D: TRBD1
V: TRBV19
size: .
length: 14

DNA: TGTGCCAGCAGCTTGGGGCCAGGGGGCCCAAACTATGGCTACACCTTC
CDR3: CASSLGPGGPNYGYTF
J: TRBJ1-2
D: TRBD1
V: TRBV5-4
size: .
length: 16

DNA: TGTGCCAGCAGTTACTCGGGCAGCTCTAATGAAAAACTGTTTTTT
CDR3: CASSYSGSSNEKLFF
J: TRBJ1-4
D: .
V: TRBV6-5
size: .
length: 15

DNA: TGTGCCAGCAGCCCCCTAAAGACTCTCCCGGCCGCCTCTGGAAACACCATATATTTT
CDR3: CASSPLKTLPAASGNTIYF
J: TRBJ1-3
D: .
V: TRBV14
size: few
length: 19

DNA: TGTGCCAGCAGCCCCCGTAGAGTCATGAACACTGAAGCTTTCTTT
CDR3: CASSPRRVMNTEAFF
J: TRBJ1-1
D: .
V: TRBV11-2
size: .
length: 15

DNA: TGTGCCAGCAGAACGACAGTCCAAGAGACCCAGTACTTC
CDR3: CASRTTVQETQYF
J: TRBJ2-5
D: .
V: TRBV6-6
size: .
length: 13

DNA: TGTGCCAGCAGCTTGCTCTCCAGGGGCAATCAGCCCCAGCATTTT
CDR3: CASSLLSRGNQPQHF
J: TRBJ1-5
D: .
V: TRBV5-5
size: .
length: 15

DNA: TGTGCCTGGAGCCTTCGGGACTTTCCAACTAATGAAAAACTGTTTTTT
CDR3: CAWSLRDFPTNEKLFF
J: TRBJ1-4
D: .
V: TRBV30
size: .
length: 16

DNA: TGTGCCAGCAGCGAGGGGGACAGGGAGCTGGGTCACGAGCAGTACTTC
CDR3: CASSEGDRELGHEQYF
J: TRBJ2-7
D: TRBD1
V: TRBV9
size: .
length: 16

DNA: TGCGCCAGCAGACTAGCGGGATTTGCAGATACGCAGTATTTT
CDR3: CASRLAGFADTQYF
J: TRBJ2-3
D: TRBD2
V: TRBV4-1
size: .
length: 14

DNA: TGTGCCAGCAGCCCTGGCGGGGAAGAGCAGTACTTC
CDR3: CASSPGGEEQYF
J: TRBJ2-7
D: .
V: TRBV9
size: .
length: 12

DNA: TGCGCCAGCAGCACCGGGACAGAATATGAAGGACTGTTTTTT
CDR3: CASSTGTEYEGLFF
J: TRBJ1-4
D: TRBD1
V: TRBV5-1
size: .
length: 14

DNA: TGTGCCAGCAAAGGAGACTCCTACGAGCAGTACTTC
CDR3: CASKGDSYEQYF
J: TRBJ2-7
D: .
V: TRBV7-9
size: once
length: 12

DNA: TGTGCCAGCAGCCAAACACTAGCGGGAGCCTACTCCTACGAGCAGTACTTC
CDR3: CASSQTLAGAYSYEQYF
J: TRBJ2-7
D: TRBD2
V: TRBV3-1/TRBV3-2
size: .
length: 17

DNA: TGTGCCAGCAGCTTCGGACTAGCGGCCTTGCAAGAGACCCAGTACTTC
CDR3: CASSFGLAALQETQYF
J: TRBJ2-5
D: TRBD2
V: TRBV7-8
size: .
length: 16

DNA: TGTGCCAGTAGTATTTCCCTGCAGGGGCATCAAGATGGCTACACCTTC
CDR3: CASSISLQGHQDGYTF
J: TRBJ1-2
D: .
V: TRBV19
size: .
length: 16

DNA: TGTGCCAGCAGCTCCCGGGACAGCAGTTACGAGCAGTACTTC
CDR3: CASSSRDSSYEQYF
J: TRBJ2-7
D: TRBD1
V: TRBV7-9
size: .
length: 14

DNA: TGTGCCAGCAGCTTTCTAGTAACCGGGGAGCTGTTTTTT
CDR3: CASSFLVTGELFF
J: TRBJ2-2
D: .
V: TRBV5-6
size: .
length: 13

DNA: TGTGCCATCAGTGACCTAGAAGAGCAGTTCTTC
CDR3: CAISDLEEQFF
J: TRBJ2-1
D: .
V: TRBV10-3
size: .
length: 11

DNA: TGTGCCTGTTACGGGACAGCTAACACCGGGGAGCTGTTTTTT
CDR3: CACYGTANTGELFF
J: TRBJ2-2
D: TRBD1
V: TRBV30
size: .
length: 14

DNA: TGCAGCGTTGGTAGGGACAGGGGGTCAGATACGCAGTATTTT
CDR3: CSVGRDRGSDTQYF
J: TRBJ2-3
D: TRBD1
V: TRBV29-1
size: few
length: 14

DNA: TGTGCCAGCAGCCTCAGGGGAAACTATAATTCACCCCTCCACTTT
CDR3: CASSLRGNYNSPLHF
J: TRBJ1-6
D: .
V: TRBV3-1/TRBV3-2
size: .
length: 15

DNA: TGTGCCAGCAGTTTATTGCCTAGTGGGACGCAGTATTTT
CDR3: CASSLLPSGTQYF
J: TRBJ2-3
D: .
V: TRBV28
size: once
length: 13

DNA: TGTGCCAGCTCACAAGACACCGACAATGAGCAGTTCTTC
CDR3: CASSQDTDNEQFF
J: TRBJ2-1
D: .
V: TRBV18
size: .
length: 13

DNA: TGTGCCAGCAGTGAAGAAGGAGGCACTGAAGCTTTCTTT
CDR3: CASSEEGGTEAFF
J: TRBJ1-1
D: .
V: TRBV2
size: once
length: 13

DNA: TGCAGTGCTAGTGCCGGTAATGAAAAACTGTTTTTT
CDR3: CSASAGNEKLFF
J: TRBJ1-4
D: .
V: TRBV20-1
size: .
length: 12

DNA: TGTGCCAGCAGCCTCTCAGCGGGGCTGCCGAACACCGGGGAGCTGTTTTTT
CDR3: CASSLSAGLPNTGELFF
J: TRBJ2-2
D: TRBD2
V: TRBV7-3
size: .
length: 17

DNA: TGTGCCAGCAGTGACTCGGGGCGCGGTGAAGCTTTCTTT
CDR3: CASSDSGRGEAFF
J: TRBJ1-1
D: .
V: TRBV6-4
size: once
length: 13

DNA: TGTGCCAGCAGTGAGACACAGCTCTCCTACGAGCAGTACTTC
CDR3: CASSETQLSYEQYF
J: TRBJ2-7
D: .
V: TRBV6-1
size: .
length: 14

DNA: TGTGCCAGCAGTCTAGGACAGTCATATGGAAGCAATCAGCCCCAGCATTTT
CDR3: CASSLGQSYGSNQPQHF
J: TRBJ1-5
D: .
V: TRBV6-6
size: once
length: 17

DNA: TGTGCCAGCAGTTACGGGGACAGGGGATCCTCACCCCTCCACTTT
CDR3: CASSYGDRGSSPLHF
J: TRBJ1-6
D: TRBD1
V: TRBV6-5
size: .
length: 15

DNA: TGTGCCAGCAGCTTCGGGACAGGGGAGACCCAGTACTTC
CDR3: CASSFGTGETQYF
J: TRBJ2-5
D: TRBD1
V: TRBV5-8
size: .
length: 13

DNA: TGTGCCAGCAGCGGCGGACTGATGAACACTGAAGCTTTCTTT
CDR3: CASSGGLMNTEAFF
J: TRBJ1-1
D: .
V: TRBV7-9
size: .
length: 14

DNA: TGTGCCACCAGTGACAGTGTGGGCTACACCTTC
CDR3: CATSDSVGYTF
J: TRBJ1-2
D: .
V: TRBV24-1
size: .
length: 11

DNA: TGTGCCAGCAATCCAGGGTCTGCTGGGGCCAACGTCCTGACTTTC
CDR3: CASNPGSAGANVLTF
J: TRBJ2-6
D: .
V: TRBV6-5
size: .
length: 15

DNA: TGTGCCAGTACACAGGGGGCAAGCAATCAGCCCCAGCATTTT
CDR3: CASTQGASNQPQHF
J: TRBJ1-5
D: TRBD1
V: TRBV5-8
size: .
length: 14

DNA: TGTGCCAGCAGTTTTGGTGCGCACGAGCAGTACTTC
CDR3: CASSFGAHEQYF
J: TRBJ2-7
D: .
V: TRBV12-3/TRBV12-4
size: .
length: 12

DNA: TGTGCCAGCAGTGGACTGGCGGGGGGGCCGGAGACCCAGTACTTC
CDR3: CASSGLAGGPETQYF
J: TRBJ2-5
D: TRBD2
V: TRBV2
size: .
length: 15

DNA: TGTGCCAGCAGTTTTTCGGGGAATAACGGCTACACCTTC
CDR3: CASSFSGNNGYTF
J: TRBJ1-2
D: .
V: TRBV27
size: .
length: 13

DNA: TGTGCCAGCAGCTACGACGGGATCTCCTACAATGAGCAGTTCTTC
CDR3: CASSYDGISYNEQFF
J: TRBJ2-1
D: .
V: TRBV5-4
size: .
length: 15

DNA: TGTGCCAGCTGCGGGGCAGGCGGGAGGGGCATATGCTCCTACAATGAGCAGTTCTTC
CDR3: CASCGAGGRGICSYNEQFF
J: TRBJ2-1
D: TRBD2
V: TRBV27
size: once
length: 19

DNA: TGTGCCAGCAGTTCAGTACAGGGGCATAATTCACCCCTCCACTTT
CDR3: CASSSVQGHNSPLHF
J: TRBJ1-6
D: TRBD1
V: TRBV27
size: .
length: 15

DNA: TGTGCCAGCAGCCCCAGGGGACAGGTATATGGCTACACCTTC
CDR3: CASSPRGQVYGYTF
J: TRBJ1-2
D: TRBD1
V: TRBV7-8
size: .
length: 14

DNA: TGCGCCAGCAGTCCCACAGCTTTCAATGAAAAACTGTTTTTT
CDR3: CASSPTAFNEKLFF
J: TRBJ1-4
D: .
V: TRBV23-1
size: .
length: 14

DNA: TGTGCCAGCAGCCAAGAGTCTAGCGCGTCCTACGAGCAGTACTTC
CDR3: CASSQESSASYEQYF
J: TRBJ2-7
D: .
V: TRBV4-2
size: .
length: 15

DNA: TGTGCCACCAGCAGAGAGGTGATAGCGGGGAACAATGAGCAGTTCTTC
CDR3: CATSREVIAGNNEQFF
J: TRBJ2-1
D: TRBD2
V: TRBV15
size: .
length: 16

DNA: TGTGCCAGCAGCCCCCAACCAGGGGGGACTGAAGCTTTCTTT
CDR3: CASSPQPGGTEAFF
J: TRBJ1-1
D: TRBD1
V: TRBV6-2/TRBV6-3
size: .
length: 14

DNA: TGTGCCAGCAGAAAGCCGGACACCTCCTACAATGAGCAGTTCTTC
CDR3: CASRKPDTSYNEQFF
J: TRBJ2-1
D: .
V: TRBV6-6
size: .
length: 15

DNA: TGTGCCAGCAGCGAGAGGGACGGGACAAATTACAATGAGCAGTTCTTC
CDR3: CASSERDGTNYNEQFF
J: TRBJ2-1
D: .
V: TRBV9
size: .
length: 16

DNA: TGTGCCAGCAGCGTAGCACAGGGCGGCGGGGAGCTGTTTTTT
CDR3: CASSVAQGGGELFF
J: TRBJ2-2
D: .
V: TRBV9
size: .
length: 14

DNA: TGTGCCAGCAGCTTAGTTCCTCTAGCGATACAGGATTCGCAGTATTTT
CDR3: CASSLVPLAIQDSQYF
J: TRBJ2-3
D: .
V: TRBV7-2
size: .
length: 16

DNA: TGTGCCTATGACCCGGGACAGGCGACGCTTGGCTACACCTTC
CDR3: CAYDPGQATLGYTF
J: TRBJ1-2
D: TRBD1
V: TRBV30
size: .
length: 14

DNA: TGTGCCAGCAGCATACAGGGTTCGGCCGGGGAGCTGTTTTTT
CDR3: CASSIQGSAGELFF
J: TRBJ2-2
D: .
V: TRBV11-2
size: once
length: 14